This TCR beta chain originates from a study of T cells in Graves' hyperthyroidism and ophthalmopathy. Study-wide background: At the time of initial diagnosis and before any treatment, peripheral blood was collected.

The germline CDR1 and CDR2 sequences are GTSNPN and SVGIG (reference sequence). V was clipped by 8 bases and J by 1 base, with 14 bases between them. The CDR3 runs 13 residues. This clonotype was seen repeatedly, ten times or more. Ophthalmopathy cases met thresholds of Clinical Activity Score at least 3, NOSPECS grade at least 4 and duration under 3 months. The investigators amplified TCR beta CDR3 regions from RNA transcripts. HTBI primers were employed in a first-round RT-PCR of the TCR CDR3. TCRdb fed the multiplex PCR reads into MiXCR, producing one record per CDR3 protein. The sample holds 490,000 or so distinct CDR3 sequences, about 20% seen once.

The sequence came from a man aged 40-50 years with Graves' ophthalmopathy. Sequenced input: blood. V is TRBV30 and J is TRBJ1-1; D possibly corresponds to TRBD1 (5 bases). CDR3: CAPQYRRNTEAFF. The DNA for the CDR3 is TGTGCCCCACAGTACAGGCGGAACACTGAAGCTTTCTTT.